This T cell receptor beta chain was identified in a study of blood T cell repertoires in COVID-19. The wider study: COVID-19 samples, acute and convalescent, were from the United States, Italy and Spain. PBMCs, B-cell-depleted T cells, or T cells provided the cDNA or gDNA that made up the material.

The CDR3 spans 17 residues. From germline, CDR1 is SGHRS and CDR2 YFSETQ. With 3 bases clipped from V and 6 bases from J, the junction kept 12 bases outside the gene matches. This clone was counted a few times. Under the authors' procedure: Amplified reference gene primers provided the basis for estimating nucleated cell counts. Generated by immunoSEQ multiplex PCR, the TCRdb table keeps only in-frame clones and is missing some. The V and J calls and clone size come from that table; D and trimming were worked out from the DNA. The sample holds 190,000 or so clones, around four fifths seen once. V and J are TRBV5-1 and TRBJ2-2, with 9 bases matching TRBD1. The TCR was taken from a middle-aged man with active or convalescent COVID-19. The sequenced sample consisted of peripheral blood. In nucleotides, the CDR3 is TGCGCCAGCAGCTGGACGCCGGGACAGGGTTTAGCCGGGGAGCTGTTTTTT. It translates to CASSWTPGQGLAGELFF.